This TCR beta chain was identified during a study of cytomegalovirus exposure and HLA in healthy donors. This CDR3 comprises 14 residues. V lost 3 bases, J lost 6 bases, and 5 bases stayed unmatched. CDR1 and CDR2 from the germline V gene are SGHNT and YYREEE (reference sequence). TCRdb's table, derived via immunoSEQ multiplex PCR, lists solely in-frame clones and lacks some. This sample carries around 190,000 clones, about 89% of them seen once, and the ten largest clones take more than 5.5%. Sequencing was carried out using PBMCs. The chain has TRBV5-4 and TRBJ2-3; TRBD2 matches 9 bases. This clonotype originated in a young man in good health and CMV-seropositive. In nucleotides, the CDR3 is TGTGCCAGCAGCTCCGGGACTAGCCGGGATACGCAGTATTTT. Amino acid sequence: CASSSGTSRDTQYF. Based on the CDR3 plus reference TRBV5-4 and TRBJ2-3, the full variable domain is ETGVTQSPTHLIKTRGQQVTLRCSSQSGHNTVSWYQQALGQGPQFIFQYYREEENGRGNFPPRFSGLQFPNYSSELNVNALELDDSALYLCASSSGTSRDTQYFGPGTRLTVL.